A single T cell receptor beta chain is shown here with its context. Antigen unknown. The sample belongs to a study of early T cells in non-severe SARS-CoV-2 infection. Study details: The study sequenced bulk RNA from unsorted whole blood, with chains unpaired.

Findings of the study overall: VDJdb matching, biased toward anti-spike CD8 responses, missed private and CD4 specificities.

Unique molecular identifiers tagged individual cDNA molecules. TCRdb processed the 5' RACE reads anew with MiXCR; each CDR3 protein has one entry. This repertoire shows approximately 100,000 distinct CDR3 sequences, 16% found once; its top ten account for roughly 1.3%. V was shortened by 5 bases and J by 5 bases, with 12 bases between the two germline ends. The CDR3 length is 13 residues. The V and J genes are TRBV12-3 or TRBV12-4 and TRBJ1-2; no reliable D call. The specimen sequenced was whole blood. This sequence was found in an adult who was a healthcare worker with PCR-confirmed SARS-CoV-2 infection or an uninfected control (not recorded which). The CDR3 is CASSVRRGYGYTF. DNA for the CDR3: TGTGCCAGCAGTGTTAGGCGGGGATATGGCTACACCTTC.